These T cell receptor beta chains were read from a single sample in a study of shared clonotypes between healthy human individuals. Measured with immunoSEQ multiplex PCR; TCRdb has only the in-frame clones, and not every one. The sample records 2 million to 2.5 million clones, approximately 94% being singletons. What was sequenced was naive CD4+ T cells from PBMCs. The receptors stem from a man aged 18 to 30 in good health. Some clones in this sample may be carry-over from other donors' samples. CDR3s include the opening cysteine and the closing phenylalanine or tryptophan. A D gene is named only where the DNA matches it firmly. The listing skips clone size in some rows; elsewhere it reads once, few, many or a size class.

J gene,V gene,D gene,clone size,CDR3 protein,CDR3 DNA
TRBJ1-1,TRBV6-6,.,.,CASSSPSEMNTEAFF,TGTGCCAGCAGTTCCCCATCGGAAATGAACACTGAAGCTTTCTTT
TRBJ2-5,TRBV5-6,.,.,CASSLVAGARETQYF,TGTGCCAGCAGCTTGGTAGCAGGGGCGCGGGAGACCCAGTACTTC
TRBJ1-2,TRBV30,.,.,CAWHRTENYGYTF,TGTGCCTGGCACAGGACAGAGAACTATGGCTACACCTTC
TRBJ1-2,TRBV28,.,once,CASSRQNYGYTF,TGTGCCAGCAGTCGGCAGAACTATGGCTACACCTTC
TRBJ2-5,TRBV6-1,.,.,CASSDTVGTQYF,TGTGCCAGCAGTGACACGGTGGGGACCCAGTACTTC
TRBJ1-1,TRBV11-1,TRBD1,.,CASSQIIRDRSMMNTEAFF,TGTGCCAGCAGCCAAATCATCCGGGACAGATCAATGATGAACACTGAAGCTTTCTTT
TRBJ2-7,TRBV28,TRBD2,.,CASSSTLAGGYYYEQYF,TGTGCCAGCAGTTCCACGCTAGCGGGAGGGTACTATTACGAGCAGTACTTC
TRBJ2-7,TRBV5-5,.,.,CASSWSVGGLLYEQYF,TGTGCCAGCAGCTGGTCGGTGGGGGGGCTACTTTACGAGCAGTACTTC
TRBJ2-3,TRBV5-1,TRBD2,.,CASSLPSGSADTQYF,TGCGCCAGCAGCTTACCTAGCGGGAGTGCAGATACGCAGTATTTT
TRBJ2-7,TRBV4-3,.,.,CASSQGAGSFYEQYF,TGCGCCAGCAGCCAAGGGGCAGGGTCCTTCTACGAGCAGTACTTC
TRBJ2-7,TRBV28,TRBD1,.,CASSPSGTGALREQYF,TGTGCCAGCAGTCCCTCCGGGACAGGGGCCCTTCGCGAGCAGTACTTC
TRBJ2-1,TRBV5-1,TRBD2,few,CASSLELAGYNEQFF,TGCGCCAGCAGCTTGGAACTAGCGGGGTACAATGAGCAGTTCTTC
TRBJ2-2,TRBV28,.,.,CASSLGYTGELFF,TGTGCCAGCAGTTTGGGATACACCGGGGAGCTGTTTTTT
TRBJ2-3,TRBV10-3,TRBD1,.,CAIRGTGGMTDTQYF,TGTGCCATCAGAGGGACAGGGGGAATGACAGATACGCAGTATTTT
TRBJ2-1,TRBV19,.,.,CASKVAAGNEQFF,TGTGCCAGTAAGGTAGCGGCAGGGAATGAGCAGTTCTTC
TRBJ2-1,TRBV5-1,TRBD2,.,CASSLTSGSFNEQFF,TGCGCCAGCAGCTTGACTAGCGGGAGTTTTAATGAGCAGTTCTTC
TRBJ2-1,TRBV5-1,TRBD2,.,CASSFLAGASNEQFF,TGCGCCAGCAGCTTCCTAGCGGGGGCGTCCAATGAGCAGTTCTTC
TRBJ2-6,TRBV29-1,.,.,CSVEGSGANVLTF,TGCAGCGTTGAGGGTTCTGGGGCCAACGTCCTGACTTTC
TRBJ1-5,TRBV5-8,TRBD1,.,CASSPRTGSNQPQHF,TGTGCCAGCAGCCCGAGGACAGGGAGCAATCAGCCCCAGCATTTT
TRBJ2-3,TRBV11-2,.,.,CASSLGVGTLSTDTQYF,TGTGCCAGCAGCTTAGGTGTCGGTACCCTTAGCACAGATACGCAGTATTTT
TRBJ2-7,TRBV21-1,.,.,CASNATTSGRSYEQYF,TGTGCCAGCAACGCTACGACTAGCGGGAGAAGCTACGAGCAGTACTTC
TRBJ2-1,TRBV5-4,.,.,CASSLSTGAGNEQFF,TGTGCCAGCAGCTTGAGTACAGGGGCGGGGAATGAGCAGTTCTTC
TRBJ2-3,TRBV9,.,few,CASSVVTDTQYF,TGTGCCAGCAGCGTAGTGACAGATACGCAGTATTTT
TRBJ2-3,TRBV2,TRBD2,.,CASGTSGSGGGYTDTQYF,TGTGCCAGCGGGACTAGCGGGAGCGGAGGGGGGTACACAGATACGCAGTATTTT
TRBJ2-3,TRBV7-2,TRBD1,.,CASSLDRGSKTQYF,TGTGCCAGCAGCTTAGACAGGGGATCAAAAACGCAGTATTTT
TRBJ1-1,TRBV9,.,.,CASSVGPMNTEAFF,TGTGCCAGCAGCGTAGGTCCCATGAACACTGAAGCTTTCTTT
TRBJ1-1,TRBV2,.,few,CASGSSTEAFF,TGTGCCAGCGGGTCATCCACTGAAGCTTTCTTT
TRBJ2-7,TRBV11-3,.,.,CASSLNHGFPYF,TGTGCCAGCAGCTTAAATCACGGGTTCCCATACTTC
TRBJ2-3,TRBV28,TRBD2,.,CASRSGRVRYTDTQYF,TGTGCCAGCAGAAGCGGGAGGGTGCGTTACACAGATACGCAGTATTTT
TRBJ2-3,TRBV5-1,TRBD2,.,CASSLGLAGGPSDTQYF,TGCGCCAGCAGCTTGGGGCTAGCGGGAGGGCCCTCAGATACGCAGTATTTT
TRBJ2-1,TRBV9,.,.,CASSPRSHNEQFF,TGTGCCAGCAGCCCCAGGAGCCACAATGAGCAGTTCTTC
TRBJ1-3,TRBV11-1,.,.,CASSHSDSGNTIYF,TGTGCCAGCAGCCACTCAGACTCTGGAAACACCATATATTTT
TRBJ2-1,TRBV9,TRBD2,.,CASSVGLAGAYNEQFF,TGTGCCAGCAGCGTAGGATTAGCGGGAGCCTACAATGAGCAGTTCTTC
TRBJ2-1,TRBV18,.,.,CASSPVWGDNEQFF,TGTGCCAGCTCACCAGTTTGGGGGGACAATGAGCAGTTCTTC
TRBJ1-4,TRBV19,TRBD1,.,CASSLRTGTTTNEKLFF,TGTGCCAGTAGTCTCCGGACAGGGACAACAACTAATGAAAAACTGTTTTTT